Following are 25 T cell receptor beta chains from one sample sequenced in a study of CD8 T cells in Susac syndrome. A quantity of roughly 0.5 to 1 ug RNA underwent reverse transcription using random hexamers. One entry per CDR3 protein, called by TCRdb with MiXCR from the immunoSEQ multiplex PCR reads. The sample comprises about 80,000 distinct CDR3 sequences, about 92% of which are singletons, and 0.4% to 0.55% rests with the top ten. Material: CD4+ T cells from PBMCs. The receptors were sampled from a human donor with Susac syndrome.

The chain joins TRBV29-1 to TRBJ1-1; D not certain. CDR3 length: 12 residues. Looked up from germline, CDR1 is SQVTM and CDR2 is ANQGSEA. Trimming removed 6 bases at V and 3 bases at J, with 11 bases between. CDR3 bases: TGCAGCGTCAAAGGACTATACACTGAAGCTTTCTTT. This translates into CSVKGLYTEAFF. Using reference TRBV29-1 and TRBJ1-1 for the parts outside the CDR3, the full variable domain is SAVISQKPSRDICQRGTSLTIQCQVDSQVTMMFWYRQQPGQSLTLIATANQGSEATYESGFVIDKFPISRPNLTFSTLTVSNMSPEDSSIYLCSVKGLYTEAFFGQGTRLTVV.

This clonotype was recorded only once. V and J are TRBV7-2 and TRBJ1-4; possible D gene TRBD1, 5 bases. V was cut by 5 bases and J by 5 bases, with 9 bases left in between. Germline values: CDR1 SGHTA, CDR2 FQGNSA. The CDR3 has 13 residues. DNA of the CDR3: TGTGCCAGCAGCACGGGGCCAAATGAAAAACTGTTTTTT. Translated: CASSTGPNEKLFF. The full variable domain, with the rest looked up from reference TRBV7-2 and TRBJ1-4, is GAGVSQSPSNKVTEKGKDVELRCDPISGHTALYWYRQSLGQGLEFLIYFQGNSAPDKSGLPSDRFSAERTGGSVSTLTIQRTQQEDSAVYLCASSTGPNEKLFFGSGTQLSVL.

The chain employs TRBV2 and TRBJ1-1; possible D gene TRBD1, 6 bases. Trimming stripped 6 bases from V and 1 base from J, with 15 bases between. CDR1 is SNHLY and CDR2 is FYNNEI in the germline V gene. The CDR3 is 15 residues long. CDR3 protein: CASREWDTGNTEAFF. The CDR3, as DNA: TGTGCCAGCAGGGAATGGGACACAGGGAACACTGAAGCTTTCTTT. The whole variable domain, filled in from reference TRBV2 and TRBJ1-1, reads EPEVTQTPSHQVTQMGQEVILRCVPISNHLYFYWYRQILGQKVEFLVSFYNNEISEKSEIFDDQFSVERPDGSNFTLKIRSTKLEDSAMYFCASREWDTGNTEAFFGQGTRLTVV.

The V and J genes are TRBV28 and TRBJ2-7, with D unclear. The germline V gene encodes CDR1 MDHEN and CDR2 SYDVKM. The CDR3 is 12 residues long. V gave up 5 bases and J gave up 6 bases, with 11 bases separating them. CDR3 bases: TGTGCCAGCAGTCCCCCGACCTCCGAGCAGTACTTC. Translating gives CASSPPTSEQYF.

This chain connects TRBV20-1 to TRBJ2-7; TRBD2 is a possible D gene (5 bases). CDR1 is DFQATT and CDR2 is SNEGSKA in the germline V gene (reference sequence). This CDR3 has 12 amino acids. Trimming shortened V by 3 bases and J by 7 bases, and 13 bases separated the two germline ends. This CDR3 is CSASRLPGEQYF. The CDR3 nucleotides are TGCAGTGCTAGTAGACTACCCGGGGAGCAGTACTTC.

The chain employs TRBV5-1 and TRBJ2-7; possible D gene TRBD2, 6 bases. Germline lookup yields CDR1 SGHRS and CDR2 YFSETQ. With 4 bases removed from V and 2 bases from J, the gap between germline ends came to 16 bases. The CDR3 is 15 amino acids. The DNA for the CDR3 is TGCGCCAGCAGCGCGGTGGGGGGAGAACCCTACGAGCAGTACTTC. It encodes CASSAVGGEPYEQYF.

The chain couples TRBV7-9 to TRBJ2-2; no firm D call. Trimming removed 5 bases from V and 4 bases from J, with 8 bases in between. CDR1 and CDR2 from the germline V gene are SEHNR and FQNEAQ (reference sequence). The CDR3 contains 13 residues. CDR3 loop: CASSVGTTGELFF. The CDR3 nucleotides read TGTGCCAGCAGCGTCGGAACCACCGGGGAGCTGTTTTTT.

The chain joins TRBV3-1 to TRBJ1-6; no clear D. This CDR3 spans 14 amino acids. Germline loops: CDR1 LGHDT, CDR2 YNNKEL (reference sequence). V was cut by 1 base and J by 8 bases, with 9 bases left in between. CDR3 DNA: TGTGCCAGCAGCCAAGGGAAGGCCTATTCACCCCTCCACTTT. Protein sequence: CASSQGKAYSPLHF. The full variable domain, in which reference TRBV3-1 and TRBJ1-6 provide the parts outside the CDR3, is DTAVSQTPKYLVTQMGNDKSIKCEQNLGHDTMYWYKQDSKKFLKIMFSYNNKELIINETVPNRFSPKSPDKAHLNLHINSLELGDSAVYFCASSQGKAYSPLHFGNGTRLTVT.

This CDR3 reads CASSLGWTVSGANVLTF. The CDR3 DNA reads TGTGCCAGCAGCTTAGGGTGGACAGTATCTGGGGCCAACGTCCTGACTTTC. The chain links TRBV7-8 to TRBJ2-6; D might be TRBD1 (6 bases). This CDR3 is built from 17 residues. Trimming cost V 1 base and J 1 base, with 11 bases left between them. Germline CDR1 is SGHVS and CDR2 is FQNEAQ.

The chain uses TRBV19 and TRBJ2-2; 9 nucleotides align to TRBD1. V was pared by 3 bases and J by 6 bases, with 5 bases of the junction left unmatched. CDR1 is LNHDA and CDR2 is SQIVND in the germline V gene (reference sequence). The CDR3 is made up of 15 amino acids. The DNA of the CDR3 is TGTGCCAGTAGTATCGACAGGGGGTACGCCGGGGAGCTGTTTTTT. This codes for CASSIDRGYAGELFF. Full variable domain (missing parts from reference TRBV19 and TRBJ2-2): DGGITQSPKYLFRKEGQNVTLSCEQNLNHDAMYWYRQDPGQGLRLIYYSQIVNDFQKGDIAEGYSVSREKKESFPLTVTSAQKNPTAFYLCASSIDRGYAGELFFGEGSRLTVL.

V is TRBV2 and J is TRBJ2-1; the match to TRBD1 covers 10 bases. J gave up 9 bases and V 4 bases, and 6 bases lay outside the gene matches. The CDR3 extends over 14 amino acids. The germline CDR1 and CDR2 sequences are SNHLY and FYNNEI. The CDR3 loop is CASSAPTGGGEQFF. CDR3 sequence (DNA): TGTGCCAGCAGTGCCCCGACAGGGGGCGGTGAGCAGTTCTTC.

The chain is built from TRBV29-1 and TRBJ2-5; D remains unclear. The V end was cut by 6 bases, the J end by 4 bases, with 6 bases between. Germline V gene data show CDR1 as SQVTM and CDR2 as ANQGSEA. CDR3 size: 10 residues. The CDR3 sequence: CSVHRETQYF. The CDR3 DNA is TGCAGCGTCCATAGAGAGACCCAGTACTTC. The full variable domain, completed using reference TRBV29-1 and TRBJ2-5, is SAVISQKPSRDICQRGTSLTIQCQVDSQVTMMFWYRQQPGQSLTLIATANQGSEATYESGFVIDKFPISRPNLTFSTLTVSNMSPEDSSIYLCSVHRETQYFGPGTRLLVL.

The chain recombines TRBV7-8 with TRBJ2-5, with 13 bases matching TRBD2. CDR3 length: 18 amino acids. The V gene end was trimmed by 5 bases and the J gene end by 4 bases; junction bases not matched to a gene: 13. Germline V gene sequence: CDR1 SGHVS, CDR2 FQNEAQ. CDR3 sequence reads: CASSTGALGLAGLETQYF. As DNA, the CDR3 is TGTGCCAGCAGCACAGGGGCCCTGGGACTAGCGGGATTAGAGACCCAGTACTTC.

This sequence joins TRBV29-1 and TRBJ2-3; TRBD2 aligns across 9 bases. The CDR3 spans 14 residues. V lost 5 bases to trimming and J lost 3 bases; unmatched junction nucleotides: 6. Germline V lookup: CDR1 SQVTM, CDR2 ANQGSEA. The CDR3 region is CSVKPLAGTDTQYF. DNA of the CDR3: TGCAGCGTTAAACCCCTAGCGGGAACAGATACGCAGTATTTT.

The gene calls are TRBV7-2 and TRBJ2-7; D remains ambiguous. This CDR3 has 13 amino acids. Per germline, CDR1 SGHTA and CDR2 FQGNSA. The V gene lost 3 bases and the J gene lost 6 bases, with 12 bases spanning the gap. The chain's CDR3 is CASSFPPGPEQYF. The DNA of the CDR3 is TGTGCCAGCAGCTTTCCGCCGGGTCCCGAGCAGTACTTC.

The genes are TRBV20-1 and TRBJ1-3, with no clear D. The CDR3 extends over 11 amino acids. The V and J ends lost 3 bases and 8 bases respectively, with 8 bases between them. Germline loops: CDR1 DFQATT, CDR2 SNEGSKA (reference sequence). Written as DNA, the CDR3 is TGCAGTGCTAGGAGTCCGGACACCATATATTTT. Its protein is CSARSPDTIYF.

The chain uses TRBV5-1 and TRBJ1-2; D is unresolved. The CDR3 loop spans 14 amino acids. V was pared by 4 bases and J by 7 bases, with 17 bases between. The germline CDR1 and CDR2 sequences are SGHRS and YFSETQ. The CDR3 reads CASSLITPDGGYTF. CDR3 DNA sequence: TGCGCCAGCAGCCTGATTACCCCGGACGGTGGCTACACCTTC.

CDR3 amino acids: CASSEKGFNSPLHF. CDR3 DNA sequence: TGTGCCAGCAGTGAAAAGGGTTTTAATTCACCCCTCCACTTT. V usage is TRBV2 and J usage is TRBJ1-6, with D unclear. Per the germline V gene, CDR1 is SNHLY and CDR2 is FYNNEI. This CDR3 is 14 amino acids long. V lost 2 bases and J lost 6, with 8 bases in between.

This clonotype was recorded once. The CDR3 bases are TGCAGCGTTTCCAGCGGGGGAATCACCGGGGAGCTGTTTTTT. It is translated as CSVSSGGITGELFF. The J gene is TRBJ2-2, the V gene TRBV29-1, with 8 nucleotides matching TRBD2. CDR3 size: 14 residues. The germline V gene has CDR1 SQVTM and CDR2 ANQGSEA. Trimming cost V 5 bases and J 4 bases; bases outside gene matches: 6.

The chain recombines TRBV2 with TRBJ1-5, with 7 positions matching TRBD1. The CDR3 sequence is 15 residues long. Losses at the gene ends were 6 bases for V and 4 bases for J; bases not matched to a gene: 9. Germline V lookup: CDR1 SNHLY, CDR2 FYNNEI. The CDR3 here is CASSPGTEGNQPQHF. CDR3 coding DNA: TGTGCCAGCAGCCCCGGGACAGAGGGTAATCAGCCCCAGCATTTT.

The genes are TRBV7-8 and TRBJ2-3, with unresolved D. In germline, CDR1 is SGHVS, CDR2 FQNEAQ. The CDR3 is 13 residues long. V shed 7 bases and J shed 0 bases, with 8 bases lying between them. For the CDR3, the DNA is TGTGCCAGCACCTTGTTCAGCACAGATACGCAGTATTTT. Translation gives CASTLFSTDTQYF.

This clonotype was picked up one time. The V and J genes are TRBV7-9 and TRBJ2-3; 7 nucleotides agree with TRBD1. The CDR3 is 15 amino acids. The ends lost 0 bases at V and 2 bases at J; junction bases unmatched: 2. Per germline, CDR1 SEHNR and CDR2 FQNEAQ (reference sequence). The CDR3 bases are TGTGCCAGCAGCTTAGCGGGGACAGACACAGATACGCAGTATTTT. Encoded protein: CASSLAGTDTDTQYF.

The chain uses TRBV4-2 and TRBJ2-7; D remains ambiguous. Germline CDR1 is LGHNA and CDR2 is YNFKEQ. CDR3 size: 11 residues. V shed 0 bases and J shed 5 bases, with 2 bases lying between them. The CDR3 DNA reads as TGTGCCAGCAGCCAAGACGACGAGCAGTACTTC. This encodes CASSQDDEQYF.

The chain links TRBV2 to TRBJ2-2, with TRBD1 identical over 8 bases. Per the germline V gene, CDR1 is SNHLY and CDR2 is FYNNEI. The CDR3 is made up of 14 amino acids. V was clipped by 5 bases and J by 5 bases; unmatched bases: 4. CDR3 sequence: CASSRTGRTGELFF. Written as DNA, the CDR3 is TGTGCCAGCAGTCGGACAGGGAGGACCGGGGAGCTGTTTTTT.

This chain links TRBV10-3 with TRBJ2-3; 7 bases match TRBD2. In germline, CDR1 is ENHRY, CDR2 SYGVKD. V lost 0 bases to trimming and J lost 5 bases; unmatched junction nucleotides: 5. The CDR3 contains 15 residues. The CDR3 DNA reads TGTGCCATCAGTGAGTCCCGGGCGGGGGAAGATACGCAGTATTTT. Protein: CAISESRAGEDTQYF.